A selection of T cell receptor beta chains follows, all from one sample in a study of blood T cell repertoires in COVID-19. Measured with immunoSEQ multiplex PCR; TCRdb has only the in-frame clones, and not every one. Of about 180,000 clones in the sample, more than 85% are singletons; the top ten hold approximately 0.5%. Sequencing was done on a sample of peripheral blood. Source of these receptors: a man aged 45-60 years with acute or convalescent COVID-19. The CDR3 runs from the conserved cysteine through the conserved F or W. D genes are given only for firm matches. Only part of the rows carry a size: once, few, many, or a class if the clone is expanded.

>-|TRBD2|TRBJ2-1|TRBV19
TGTGCCAGTAGTATCGGCGGGAGAATAAACAATGAGCAGTTCTTC
CASSIGGRINNEQFF
>-|-|TRBJ2-2|TRBV4-1
TGCGCCAGCACGTCGCAGGTCGCGAACACCGGGGAGCTGTTTTTT
CASTSQVANTGELFF
>-|TRBD1|TRBJ2-7|TRBV27
TGTGCCAGCAGTTTAGGAACAGGGGGCGGCGAGCAGTACTTC
CASSLGTGGGEQYF
>-|TRBD1|TRBJ1-1|TRBV5-1
TGCGCCAGCAGCTTGTTTGGGGACAGGGAAGAAGCTTTCTTT
CASSLFGDREEAFF
>-|TRBD1|TRBJ1-1|TRBV7-2
TGTGCCAGCAGCCCGACAGGGTACCCTGAAGCTTTCTTT
CASSPTGYPEAFF
>once|-|TRBJ2-1|TRBV9
TGTGCCAGCAGCGTATGGGACAACCCCTACAATGAGCAGTTCTTC
CASSVWDNPYNEQFF
>-|-|TRBJ1-2|TRBV28
TGTGCGAGCGGCGGCAACTATGGCTACACCTTC
CASGGNYGYTF
>-|-|TRBJ1-2|TRBV12-3/TRBV12-4
TGTGCCAGCAGTATTAGTAACTATGGCTACACCTTC
CASSISNYGYTF
>-|TRBD1|TRBJ2-1|TRBV30
TGTGCCTGGACTTCCGGGACAGGCTTGGATGAGCAGTTCTTC
CAWTSGTGLDEQFF
>-|-|TRBJ1-2|TRBV9
TGTGCCAGCAGCGTAGACAGGGTTGGGAGAGGCGGCTACACCTTC
CASSVDRVGRGGYTF
>-|TRBD2|TRBJ2-7|TRBV11-1
TGTGCCAGCAGCACATCTAGCGGGGTATCCTACGAGCAGTACTTC
CASSTSSGVSYEQYF
>-|TRBD1|TRBJ1-3|TRBV6-2/TRBV6-3
TGTGCCAGCAGTAACAGGGGGCGTTATGGAAACACCATATATTTT
CASSNRGRYGNTIYF
>-|TRBD1|TRBJ2-2|TRBV5-1
TGCGCCAGCAGCTTGGTAACAGGGGGCTCCGGGGAGCTGTTTTTT
CASSLVTGGSGELFF
>-|-|TRBJ2-5|TRBV7-3
TGTGCCAGCAGCTCGGCTAACGGGGAGACCCAGTACTTC
CASSSANGETQYF
>-|TRBD2|TRBJ2-7|TRBV7-3
TGTGCCAGCAGCTTGCGGGCGGGAGGTACCTACGAGCAGTACTTC
CASSLRAGGTYEQYF
>-|TRBD2|TRBJ2-3|TRBV15
TGTGCCACCAGCAGAAGCTGGACTAGCGGGGATGATACGCAGTATTTT
CATSRSWTSGDDTQYF
>-|TRBD1|TRBJ1-2|TRBV11-2
TGTGCCAGCAGCTTAGTAAATCGACCCAGGGGGCTTAACTATGGCTACACCTTC
CASSLVNRPRGLNYGYTF
>-|-|TRBJ1-2|TRBV7-2
TGTGCCAGCAGCTTAAAGCCCTCTGGCTATGGCTACACCTTC
CASSLKPSGYGYTF